This T cell receptor (beta chain) was observed in a study of T cell responses to AZD1222 COVID-19 vaccine. Per the germline V gene, CDR1 is MDHEN and CDR2 is SYDVKM. V shed 5 bases and J shed 7 bases, with 20 bases lying between them. The CDR3 has 15 amino acids. Study-wide points: Baseline antibody screening turned up just six seropositive AZD1222 recipients. Following two doses of AZD1222, Spike-specific TCR breadth and depth rose.

Data came from immunoSEQ multiplex PCR; TCRdb stores just in-frame clones and leaves some out. The table has roughly 72,000 clones, approximately 88% seen once. About this clone: Antigen specificity is unknown.

The chain couples TRBV28 to TRBJ2-5, with a possible D match to TRBD1 (6 bases). Material: peripheral blood, obtained 28 days after the second dose of the MenACWY control vaccine. This clonotype was obtained from an adult who received the MenACWY meningococcal vaccine as a control. CDR3 sequence: CASSGGTGPRRTQYF. CDR3 in DNA: TGTGCCAGCAGTGGGGGAACAGGGCCGCGGCGGACCCAGTACTTC.